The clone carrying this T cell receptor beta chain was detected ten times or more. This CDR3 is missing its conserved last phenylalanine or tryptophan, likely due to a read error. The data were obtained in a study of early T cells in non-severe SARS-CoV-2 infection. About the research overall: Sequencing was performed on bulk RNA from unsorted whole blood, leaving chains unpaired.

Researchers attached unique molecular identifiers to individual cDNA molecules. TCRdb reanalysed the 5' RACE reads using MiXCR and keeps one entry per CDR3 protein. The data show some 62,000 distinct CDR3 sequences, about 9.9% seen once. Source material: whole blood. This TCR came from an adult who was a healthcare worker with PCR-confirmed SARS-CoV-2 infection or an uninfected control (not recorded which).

DNA of the CDR3: TGTGCCAGCAGCTTAGGAATGACAGTTAATCAGCCCCAGCATTCT. Residues: CASSLGMTVNQPQHS. The chain links TRBV7-8 to TRBJ1-5; D is perhaps TRBD1 (5 bases). Germline V gives CDR1 SGHVS, CDR2 FQNEAQ. This CDR3 region has 15 residues. The V end was cut by 1 base, the J end by 4 bases, with 11 bases between.